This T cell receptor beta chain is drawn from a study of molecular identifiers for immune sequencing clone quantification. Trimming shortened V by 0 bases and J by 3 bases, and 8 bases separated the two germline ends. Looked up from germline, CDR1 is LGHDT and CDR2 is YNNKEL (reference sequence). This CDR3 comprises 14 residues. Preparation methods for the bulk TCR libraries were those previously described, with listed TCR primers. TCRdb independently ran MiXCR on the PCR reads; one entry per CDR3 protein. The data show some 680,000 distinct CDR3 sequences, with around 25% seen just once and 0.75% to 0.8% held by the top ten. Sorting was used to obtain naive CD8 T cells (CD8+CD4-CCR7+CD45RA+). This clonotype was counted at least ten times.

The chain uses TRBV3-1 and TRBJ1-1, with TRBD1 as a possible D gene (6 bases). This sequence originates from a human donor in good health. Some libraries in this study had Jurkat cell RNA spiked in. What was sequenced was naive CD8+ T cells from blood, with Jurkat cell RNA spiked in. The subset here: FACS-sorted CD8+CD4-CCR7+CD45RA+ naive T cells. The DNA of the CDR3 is TGTGCCAGCAGCCAAGATGCAGGGGACACTGAAGCTTTCTTT. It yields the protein CASSQDAGDTEAFF. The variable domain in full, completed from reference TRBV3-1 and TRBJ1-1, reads DTAVSQTPKYLVTQMGNDKSIKCEQNLGHDTMYWYKQDSKKFLKIMFSYNNKELIINETVPNRFSPKSPDKAHLNLHINSLELGDSAVYFCASSQDAGDTEAFFGQGTRLTVV.